Shown below are 10 T cell receptor beta chains from a single sample sequenced in a study of blood T cell repertoires in COVID-19. Data came from immunoSEQ multiplex PCR; TCRdb stores just in-frame clones and leaves some out. This table has around 140,000 clones, approximately 85% appearing once. Sequencing was done on a sample of peripheral blood. Receptor source: a man between 65 and 80 years old with acute or convalescent COVID-19.

The chain recombines TRBV7-9 with TRBJ1-1; 9 positions match TRBD1. Trimming cost V 5 bases and J 5 bases; bases outside gene matches: 9. The CDR3 loop spans 15 amino acids. Germline V CDR1 and CDR2: SEHNR, FQNEAQ (reference sequence). CDR3 region: CASSPGGQGRTEAFF. The CDR3 DNA reads as TGTGCCAGCAGCCCAGGAGGACAGGGGAGGACTGAAGCTTTCTTT.

The chain recombines TRBV7-2 with TRBJ2-1, with 10 bases that match TRBD2. The V gene's germline CDR1 is SGHTA and CDR2 FQGNSA. The CDR3 consists of 15 residues. J lost 4 bases, V lost 5 bases, and 5 bases had no gene match. As DNA, the CDR3 is TGTGCCAGCAGCCCGGGACTAGCGTTATACAATGAGCAGTTCTTC. It encodes CASSPGLALYNEQFF.

Of note for this clone: Germline is not matched at one junction end, which may reflect a read error. The chain is built from TRBV7-9 and TRBJ2-1; no clear D gene. The CDR3 has 16 residues. Germline V lookup: CDR1 SEHNR, CDR2 FQNEAQ (reference sequence). As DNA, the CDR3 is TGTGCCAGCAGCCGCCTGATCACCCGCGGCTACAATGAGCGGTTCTTC. It specifies CASSRLITRGYNERFF.

The rearrangement uses TRBV5-1 and TRBJ1-6; 10 bases align to TRBD1. V gave up 3 bases and J gave up 7 bases; unmatched junction bases: 7. The germline V gene has CDR1 SGHRS and CDR2 YFSETQ. CDR3 length: 16 amino acids. This CDR3 reads CASSSGTGADNSPLHF. CDR3 coding DNA: TGCGCCAGCAGCTCGGGGACAGGGGCCGACAATTCACCCCTCCACTTT.

The chain combines TRBV10-3 with TRBJ1-2, with a tentative D call TRBD1 (5 bases). The length of the CDR3 is 14 residues. The V gene lost 3 bases and the J gene lost 2 bases, with 10 bases spanning the gap. CDR1 and CDR2 from the germline V gene are ENHRY and SYGVKD. The CDR3 sequence is CAISEGAENYGYTF. CDR3 DNA: TGTGCCATCAGTGAAGGGGCGGAGAACTATGGCTACACCTTC.

The chain carries TRBV5-1 and TRBJ1-3; 9 bases line up with TRBD1. The CDR3 sequence is 15 residues long. Germline CDR1 reads SGHRS; CDR2 reads YFSETQ. V trimming: 3 bases; J trimming: 4 bases; junction bases outside the gene matches: 5. As DNA, the CDR3 is TGCGCCAGCAGCTCGTCGGGACAGGGAGGAAACACCATATATTTT. It specifies CASSSSGQGGNTIYF.

The chain uses TRBV18 and TRBJ2-3; tentative D call: TRBD2 (5 bases). Trimming pared 3 bases from V and 6 bases from J, leaving 19 bases between. The V gene's germline CDR1 is KGHSH and CDR2 LQKENI. The CDR3 is made up of 16 amino acids. CDR3: CASSPGVPGRRDTQYF. The CDR3 nucleotides are TGTGCCAGCTCACCCGGCGTCCCGGGAAGGCGTGATACGCAGTATTTT.

The rearrangement links TRBV7-9 to TRBJ1-1, with TRBD1 matching over 10 bases. This CDR3 is 15 amino acids long. CDR1 is SEHNR, CDR2 FQNEAQ, per germline (reference sequence). The V gene end was trimmed by 4 bases and the J gene end by 1 base; junction bases not matched to a gene: 3. The CDR3 sequence is CASSSWTGGNTEAFF. CDR3 nucleotide sequence: TGTGCCAGCAGCTCGTGGACAGGGGGGAACACTGAAGCTTTCTTT.

V gene TRBV7-2 combines with J gene TRBJ1-5; no firm D call. V was shortened by 1 base and J by 9 bases, with 19 bases between the two germline ends. Germline values: CDR1 SGHTA, CDR2 FQGNSA. The CDR3 contains 16 residues. The CDR3 sequence is CASSLEPHGDLWPQHF. CDR3 nucleotides: TGTGCCAGCAGCTTAGAACCTCACGGGGATTTATGGCCCCAGCATTTT.

The V gene is TRBV6-5, the J gene TRBJ1-5; 10 bases match TRBD1. Per germline, CDR1 MNHEY and CDR2 SVGAGI. V was pared by 6 bases and J by 2 bases, with 4 bases of the junction left unmatched. This CDR3 contains 15 residues. The CDR3 spells CASREDRGGNQPQHF. As DNA, the CDR3 is TGTGCCAGCAGGGAGGACAGGGGGGGCAATCAGCCCCAGCATTTT.